These 10 T cell receptor beta chains share one sample of origin, sequenced in a study of T cell responses to AZD1222 COVID-19 vaccine. Method: immunoSEQ multiplex PCR; TCRdb's copy keeps in-frame clones and lacks some. The sample consists of approximately 67,000 clones, roughly 80% of them appearing once. The input for sequencing was peripheral blood, taken on day 0 of AZD1222 vaccination. These receptor sequences come from an adult in good health.

V gene TRBV28 combines with J gene TRBJ2-3, with D perhaps matching TRBD1 (5 bases). Deletions cut 3 bases from V and 3 bases from J, with 10 bases between. This CDR3 region has 14 residues. CDR1 and CDR2 (germline): MDHEN, SYDVKM. The CDR3 reads CASSFFQGTDTQYF. CDR3 nucleotide sequence: TGTGCCAGCAGTTTTTTTCAGGGTACAGATACGCAGTATTTT.

This clone showed up just once. The chain has TRBV13 and TRBJ2-5; no definite D call. Germline V gene sequence: CDR1 PRHDT, CDR2 FYEKMQ (reference sequence). V was clipped by 0 bases and J by 5 bases, with 7 bases between them. This CDR3 comprises 13 residues. The CDR3 region is CASSLGSRETQYF. DNA of the CDR3: TGTGCCAGCAGCTTAGGCAGTAGGGAGACCCAGTACTTC.

The gene calls are TRBV7-2 and TRBJ2-3, with TRBD2 identical over 12 bases. This CDR3 region has 15 residues. Unmatched junction bases numbered 2, after V lost 4 bases and J lost 3 bases. Germline V gene lookup returns CDR1 SGHTA and CDR2 FQGNSA. The CDR3 spells CASSWTSGVTDTQYF. The CDR3 coding sequence is TGTGCCAGCAGCTGGACTAGCGGGGTGACAGATACGCAGTATTTT.

In DNA form, the CDR3 reads TGTGCCAGCAGCTTAGCGGGTCCCTACAATGAGCAGTTCTTC. Its protein product is CASSLAGPYNEQFF. The chain carries TRBV7-2 and TRBJ2-1, with no clear D. The germline CDR1 and CDR2 sequences are SGHTA and FQGNSA. The CDR3 has 14 residues. Deletions cut 0 bases from V and 2 bases from J, with 5 bases between.

The chain couples TRBV7-6 to TRBJ1-3; perhaps TRBD1 as D (6 bases). CDR1 is SGHVS, CDR2 FNYEAQ, per germline. The CDR3 covers 15 residues. V dropped 1 base and J dropped 4 bases, with 11 bases sitting between them. The CDR3 DNA sequence: TGTGCCAGCAGCTTAGAAGGGGGAGTGGGAAACACCATATATTTT. Protein sequence: CASSLEGGVGNTIYF. Complete variable domain (other parts from reference TRBV7-6 and TRBJ1-3): GAGVSQSPRYKVTKRGQDVALRCDPISGHVSLYWYRQALGQGPEFLTYFNYEAQQDKSGLPNDRFSAERPEGSISTLTIQRTEQRDSAMYRCASSLEGGVGNTIYFGEGSWLTVV.

This chain uses TRBV7-8 with TRBJ1-1; a weak D match, TRBD1 (5 bases). Germline V gene lookup returns CDR1 SGHVS and CDR2 FQNEAQ. CDR3 size: 13 residues. Trimming removed 5 bases from V and 4 bases from J, with 11 bases in between. The CDR3 here is CASSHRQPTEAFF. The DNA for the CDR3 is TGTGCCAGCAGCCACCGACAGCCCACTGAAGCTTTCTTT. Variable domain in full (rest from reference TRBV7-8 and TRBJ1-1): GAGVSQSPRYKVAKRGQDVALRCDPISGHVSLFWYQQALGQGPEFLTYFQNEAQLDKSGLPSDRFFAERPEGSVSTLKIQRTQQEDSAVYLCASSHRQPTEAFFGQGTRLTVV.

The chain recombines TRBV29-1 with TRBJ2-1; TRBD1 matches 7 bases. Trimming removed 6 bases from V and 15 bases from J; junction bases left unmatched: 8. This CDR3 is built from 10 residues. Germline V gene data show CDR1 as SQVTM and CDR2 as ANQGSEA. The CDR3 is CSVADRVGFF. In DNA, the CDR3 is TGCAGCGTGGCAGACAGGGTCGGGTTCTTC.

The chain combines TRBV4-3 with TRBJ1-6, with 11 bases fitting TRBD1. Trimming removed 6 bases from V and 7 bases from J; junction bases left unmatched: 2. CDR1 LGHNA and CDR2 YSLEER come from the germline V gene. The CDR3 has 14 amino acids. The CDR3 reads CASRRDRGNSPLHF. In DNA form, the CDR3 reads TGCGCCAGCAGGAGGGACAGGGGGAATTCACCCCTCCACTTT.

The rearrangement joins TRBV9 to TRBJ1-1; weak D call: TRBD1 (6 bases). V lost 0 bases and J lost 0, with 12 bases in between. CDR1 is SGDLS and CDR2 is YYNGEE in the germline V gene. The CDR3 length is 16 residues. The CDR3 sequence: CASSVDPGHMNTEAFF. CDR3 DNA: TGTGCCAGCAGCGTAGACCCGGGACATATGAACACTGAAGCTTTCTTT. The variable domain in full, with the rest retrieved from reference TRBV9 and TRBJ1-1, is DSGVTQTPKHLITATGQRVTLRCSPRSGDLSVYWYQQSLDQGLQFLIQYYNGEERAKGNILERFSAQQFPDLHSELNLSSLELGDSALYFCASSVDPGHMNTEAFFGQGTRLTVV.

This chain connects TRBV27 to TRBJ2-7, with TRBD2 identical over 8 bases. The CDR3 length is 14 residues. In germline, CDR1 is MNHEY, CDR2 SMNVEV (reference sequence). J lost 4 bases, V lost 2 bases, and 4 bases had no gene match. The CDR3: CASSLGGLEYEQYF. CDR3 in DNA: TGTGCCAGCAGTTTAGGGGGACTAGAATACGAGCAGTACTTC.